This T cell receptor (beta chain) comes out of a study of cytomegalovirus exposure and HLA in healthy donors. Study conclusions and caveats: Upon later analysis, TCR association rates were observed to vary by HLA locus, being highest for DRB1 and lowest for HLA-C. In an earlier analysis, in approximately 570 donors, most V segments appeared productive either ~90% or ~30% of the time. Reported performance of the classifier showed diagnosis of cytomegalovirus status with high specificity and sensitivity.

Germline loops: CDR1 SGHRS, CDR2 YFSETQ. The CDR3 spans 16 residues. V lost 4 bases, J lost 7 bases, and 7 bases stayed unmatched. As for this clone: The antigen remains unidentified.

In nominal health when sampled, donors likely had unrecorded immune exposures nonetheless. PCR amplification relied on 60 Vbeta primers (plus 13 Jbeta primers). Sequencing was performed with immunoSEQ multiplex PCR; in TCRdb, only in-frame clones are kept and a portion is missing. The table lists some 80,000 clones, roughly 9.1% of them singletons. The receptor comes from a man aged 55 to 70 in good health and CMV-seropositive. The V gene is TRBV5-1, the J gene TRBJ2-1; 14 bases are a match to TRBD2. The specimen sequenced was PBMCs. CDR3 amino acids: CASSLRLAGGPNEQFF. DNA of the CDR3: TGCGCCAGCAGCCTCCGACTAGCGGGAGGGCCGAATGAGCAGTTCTTC.